The following is a TCR beta chain sequence with its context. Original processing notes: Construction of a distant-metastasis classifier for papillary thyroid cancer relied on CDR3 differences across clinicopathological groups. TCRdb reanalyzed the PCR reads via MiXCR. TCRdb's processing, not the study's, gives the V and J calls here. This sample carries approximately 20,000 clones, more than 30% of them seen once, and the ten largest clones take about 9%. The data derive from a study of metastatic and nonmetastatic thyroid tumors. Study overall: The authors compared repertoires across blood and tumor or nodule tissue from malignant and benign thyroid patients.

CDR3 length: 15 residues. Germline CDR1 reads SGHNT; CDR2 reads YENEEA. V lost 3 bases and J lost 4; bases outside the gene matches: 7. Each patient went into thyroid surgery without having received any treatment. This TCR was sampled from a male donor with papillary thyroid cancer or a benign thyroid nodule (not recorded which). Some clones in this sample may be carry-over from other donors' samples. Input material: tumor tissue. This rearrangement joins TRBV11-3 to TRBJ1-2; 8 positions match TRBD1. The CDR3 region has the DNA TGTGCCAGCAGCTTTTCGACAGGGGCGGCCTATGGCTACACCTTC. Protein: CASSFSTGAAYGYTF.